This TCR beta chain was identified in a study of blood T cell repertoires in COVID-19. Study context: Donors in the United States, Italy and Spain gave samples during acute or convalescent COVID-19.

TCRdb's copy holds only in-frame clones and misses some; the assay was immunoSEQ multiplex PCR. In the table there are about 140,000 clones, approximately 85% of which are singletons. The specimen sequenced was peripheral blood. This clonotype was obtained from a woman of 80 years or more with acute or convalescent COVID-19.

CDR3 DNA sequence: TGTGCCAGCAGTTACAAGGCAGGGAAGGGTGAGACCCAGTACTTC. It codes for CASSYKAGKGETQYF. The rearrangement links TRBV6-2 or TRBV6-3 to TRBJ2-5, with D possibly being TRBD1 (5 bases). This CDR3 is built from 15 residues. Trimming cost V 2 bases and J 5 bases, with 15 bases left between them. The germline V gene encodes CDR1 MNHEY and CDR2 SVGEGT.